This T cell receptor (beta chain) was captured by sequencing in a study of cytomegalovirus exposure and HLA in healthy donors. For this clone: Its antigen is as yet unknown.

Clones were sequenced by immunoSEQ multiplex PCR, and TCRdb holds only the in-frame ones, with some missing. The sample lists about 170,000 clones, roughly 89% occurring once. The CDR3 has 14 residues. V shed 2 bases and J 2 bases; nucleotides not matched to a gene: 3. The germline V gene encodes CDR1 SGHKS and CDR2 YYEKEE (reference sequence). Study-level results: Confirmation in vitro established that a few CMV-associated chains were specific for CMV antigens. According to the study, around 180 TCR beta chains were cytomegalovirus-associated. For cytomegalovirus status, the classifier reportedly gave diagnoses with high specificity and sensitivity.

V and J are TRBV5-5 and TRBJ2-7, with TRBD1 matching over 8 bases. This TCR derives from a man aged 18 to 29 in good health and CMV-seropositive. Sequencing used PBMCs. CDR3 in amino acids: CASSFGTGAYEQYF. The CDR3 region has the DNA TGTGCCAGCAGCTTTGGGACAGGAGCCTACGAGCAGTACTTC. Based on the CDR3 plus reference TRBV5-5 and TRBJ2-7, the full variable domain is DAGVTQSPTHLIKTRGQQVTLRCSPISGHKSVSWYQQVLGQGPQFIFQYYEKEERGRGNFPDRFSARQFPNYSSELNVNALLLGDSALYLCASSFGTGAYEQYFGPGTRLTVT.